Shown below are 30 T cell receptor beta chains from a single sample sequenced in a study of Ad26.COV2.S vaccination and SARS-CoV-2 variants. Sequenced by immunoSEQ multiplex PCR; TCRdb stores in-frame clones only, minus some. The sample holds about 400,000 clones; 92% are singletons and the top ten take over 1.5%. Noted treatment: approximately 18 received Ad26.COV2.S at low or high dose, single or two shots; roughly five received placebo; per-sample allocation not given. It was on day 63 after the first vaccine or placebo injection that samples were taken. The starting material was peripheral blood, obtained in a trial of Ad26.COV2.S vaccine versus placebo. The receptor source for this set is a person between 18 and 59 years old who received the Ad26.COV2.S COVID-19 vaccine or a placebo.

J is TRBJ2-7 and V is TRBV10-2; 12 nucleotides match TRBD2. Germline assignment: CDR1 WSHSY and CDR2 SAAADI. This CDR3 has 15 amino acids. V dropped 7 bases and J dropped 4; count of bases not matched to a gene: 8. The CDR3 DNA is TGCGCCAGCACCACCACTAGCGGGGGGCTTTACGAGCAGTACTTC. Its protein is CASTTTSGGLYEQYF.

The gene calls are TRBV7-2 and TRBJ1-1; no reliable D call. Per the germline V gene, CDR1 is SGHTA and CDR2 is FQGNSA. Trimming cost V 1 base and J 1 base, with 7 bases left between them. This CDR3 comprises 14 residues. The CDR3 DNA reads TGTGCCAGCAGCTTAGGGGCGTGGAACACTGAAGCTTTCTTT. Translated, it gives CASSLGAWNTEAFF.

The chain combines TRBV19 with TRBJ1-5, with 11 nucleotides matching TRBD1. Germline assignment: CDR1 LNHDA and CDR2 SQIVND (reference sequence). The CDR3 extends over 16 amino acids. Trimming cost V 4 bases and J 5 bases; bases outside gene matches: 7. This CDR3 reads CASSKRTGGPYQPQHF. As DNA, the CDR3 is TGTGCCAGTAGTAAGAGGACAGGGGGCCCATATCAGCCCCAGCATTTT.

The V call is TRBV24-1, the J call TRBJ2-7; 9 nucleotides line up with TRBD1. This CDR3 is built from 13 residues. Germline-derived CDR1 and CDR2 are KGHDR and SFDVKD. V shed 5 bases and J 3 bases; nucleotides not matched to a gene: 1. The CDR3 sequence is CATSGDRVYEQYF. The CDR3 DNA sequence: TGTGCCACCAGTGGGGACAGGGTCTACGAGCAGTACTTC.

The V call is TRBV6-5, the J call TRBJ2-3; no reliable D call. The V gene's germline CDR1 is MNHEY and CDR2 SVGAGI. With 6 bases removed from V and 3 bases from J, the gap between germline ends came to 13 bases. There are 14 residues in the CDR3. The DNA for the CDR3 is TGTGCCAGCAGAAAAGTAGGTAGAACAGATACGCAGTATTTT. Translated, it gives CASRKVGRTDTQYF.

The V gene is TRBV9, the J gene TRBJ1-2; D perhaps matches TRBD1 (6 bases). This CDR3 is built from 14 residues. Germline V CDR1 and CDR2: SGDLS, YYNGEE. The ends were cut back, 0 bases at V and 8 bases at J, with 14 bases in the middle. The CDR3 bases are TGTGCCAGCAGCGTAGCGTGGGGGCAAAGGGGCTACACCTTC. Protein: CASSVAWGQRGYTF.

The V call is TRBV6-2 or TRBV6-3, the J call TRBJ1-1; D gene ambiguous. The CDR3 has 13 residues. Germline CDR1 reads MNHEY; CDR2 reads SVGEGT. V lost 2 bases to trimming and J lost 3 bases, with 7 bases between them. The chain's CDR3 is CASSYRRYTEAFF. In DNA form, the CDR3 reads TGTGCCAGCAGTTACCGCCGGTACACTGAAGCTTTCTTT.

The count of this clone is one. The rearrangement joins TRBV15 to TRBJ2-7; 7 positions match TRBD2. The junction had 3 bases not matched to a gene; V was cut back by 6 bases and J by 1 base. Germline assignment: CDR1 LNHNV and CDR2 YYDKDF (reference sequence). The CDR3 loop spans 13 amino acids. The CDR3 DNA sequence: TGTGCCACCAGGGGGGGGGTGTCCTACGAGCAGTACTTC. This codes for CATRGGVSYEQYF.

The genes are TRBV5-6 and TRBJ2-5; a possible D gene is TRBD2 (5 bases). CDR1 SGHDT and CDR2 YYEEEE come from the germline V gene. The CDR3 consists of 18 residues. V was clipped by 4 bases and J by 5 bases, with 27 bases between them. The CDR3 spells CASSPSPGYQEYPETQYF. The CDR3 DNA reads TGTGCCAGCAGCCCCTCTCCGGGATATCAAGAGTATCCGGAGACCCAGTACTTC. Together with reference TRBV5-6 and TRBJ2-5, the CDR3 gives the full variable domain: DAGVTQSPTHLIKTRGQQVTLRCSPKSGHDTVSWYQQALGQGPQFIFQYYEEEERQRGNFPDRFSGHQFPNYSSELNVNALLLGDSALYLCASSPSPGYQEYPETQYFGPGTRLLVL.

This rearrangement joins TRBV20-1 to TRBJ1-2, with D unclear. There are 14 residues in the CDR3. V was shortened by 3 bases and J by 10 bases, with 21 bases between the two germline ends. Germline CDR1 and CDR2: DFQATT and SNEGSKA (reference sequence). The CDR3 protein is CSASGATALPYYTF. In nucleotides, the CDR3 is TGCAGTGCTAGTGGCGCGACGGCTTTACCGTACTACACCTTC.

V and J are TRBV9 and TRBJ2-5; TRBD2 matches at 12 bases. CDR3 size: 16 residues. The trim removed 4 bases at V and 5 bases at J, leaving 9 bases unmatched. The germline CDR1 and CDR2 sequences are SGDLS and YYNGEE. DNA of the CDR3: TGTGCCAGCAGCCCACGGACTAGCGGGATGTCCGAGACCCAGTACTTC. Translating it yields CASSPRTSGMSETQYF.

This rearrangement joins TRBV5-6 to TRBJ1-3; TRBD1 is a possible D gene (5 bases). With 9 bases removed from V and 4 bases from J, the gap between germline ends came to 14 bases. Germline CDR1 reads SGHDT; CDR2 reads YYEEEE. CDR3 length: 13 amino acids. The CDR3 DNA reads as TGTGCCACCCAGGGAATGGAAGGAAACACCATATATTTT. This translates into CATQGMEGNTIYF. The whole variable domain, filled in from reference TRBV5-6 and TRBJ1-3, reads DAGVTQSPTHLIKTRGQQVTLRCSPKSGHDTVSWYQQALGQGPQFIFQYYEEEERQRGNFPDRFSGHQFPNYSSELNVNALLLGDSALYLCATQGMEGNTIYFGEGSWLTVV.

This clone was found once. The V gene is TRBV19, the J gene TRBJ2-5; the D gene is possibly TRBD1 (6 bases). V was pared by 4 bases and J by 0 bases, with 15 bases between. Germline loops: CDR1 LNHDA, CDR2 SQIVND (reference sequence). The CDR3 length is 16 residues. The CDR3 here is CASSTRTDKNQETQYF. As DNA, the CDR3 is TGTGCCAGTAGTACCCGGACAGACAAGAACCAAGAGACCCAGTACTTC.

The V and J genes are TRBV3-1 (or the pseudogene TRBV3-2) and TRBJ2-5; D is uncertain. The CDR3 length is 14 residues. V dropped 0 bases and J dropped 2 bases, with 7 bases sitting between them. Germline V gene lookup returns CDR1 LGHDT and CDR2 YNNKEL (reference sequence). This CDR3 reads CASSQEYSQETQYF. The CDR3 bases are TGTGCCAGCAGCCAAGAGTACAGTCAAGAGACCCAGTACTTC.

The CDR3 DNA reads as TGTGCCAGCACGGACAGAAATAGCAATCAGCCCCAGCATTTT. Its translation is CASTDRNSNQPQHF. The V call is TRBV2, the J call TRBJ1-5; tentatively, D is TRBD1 (6 bases). Between the trimmed V and J ends, which lost 7 bases and 0 bases, there was a span of 10 bases. The CDR3 loop spans 14 amino acids. Germline-derived CDR1 and CDR2 are SNHLY and FYNNEI.

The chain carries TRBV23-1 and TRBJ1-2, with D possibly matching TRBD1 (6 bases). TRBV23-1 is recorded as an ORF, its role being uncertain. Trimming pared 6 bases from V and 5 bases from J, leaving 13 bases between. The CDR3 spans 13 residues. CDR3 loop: CASRPDRIYGYTF. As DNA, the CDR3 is TGCGCCAGCAGACCCGACAGGATTTATGGCTACACCTTC.

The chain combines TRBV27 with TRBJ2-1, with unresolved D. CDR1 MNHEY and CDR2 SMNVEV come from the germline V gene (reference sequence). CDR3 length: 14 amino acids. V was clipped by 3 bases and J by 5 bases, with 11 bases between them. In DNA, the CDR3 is TGTGCCAGCAGTTTGTCGTCTGTTCACAATGAGCAGTTCTTC. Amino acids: CASSLSSVHNEQFF.

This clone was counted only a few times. The CDR3 DNA sequence: TGTGCCAGCAGTTTAAGGGACAGGATAAACACTGAAGCTTTCTTT. This sequence encodes CASSLRDRINTEAFF. The J gene is TRBJ1-1, the V gene TRBV28, with 8 nucleotides matching TRBD1. V shed 2 bases, J shed 2 bases, and the junction held 4 bases outside the gene matches. The CDR3 runs 15 residues. From germline, CDR1 is MDHEN and CDR2 SYDVKM.

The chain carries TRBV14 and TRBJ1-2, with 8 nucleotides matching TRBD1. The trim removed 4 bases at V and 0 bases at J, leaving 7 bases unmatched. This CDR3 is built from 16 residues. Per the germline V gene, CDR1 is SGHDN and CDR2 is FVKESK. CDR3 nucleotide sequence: TGTGCCAGCAGCCTAGGACAGGGAATCGCTAACTATGGCTACACCTTC. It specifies CASSLGQGIANYGYTF.

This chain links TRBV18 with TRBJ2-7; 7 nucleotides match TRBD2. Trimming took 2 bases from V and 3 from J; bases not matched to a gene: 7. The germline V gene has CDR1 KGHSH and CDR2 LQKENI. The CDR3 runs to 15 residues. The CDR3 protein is CASSPRLANNYEQYF. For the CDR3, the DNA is TGTGCCAGCTCACCAAGACTAGCAAATAACTACGAGCAGTACTTC.

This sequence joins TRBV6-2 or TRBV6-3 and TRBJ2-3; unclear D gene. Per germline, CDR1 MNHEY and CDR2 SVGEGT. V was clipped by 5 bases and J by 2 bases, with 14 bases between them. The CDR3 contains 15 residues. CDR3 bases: TGTGCCAGCAGTCCCCTCGGACGTTACACAGATACGCAGTATTTT. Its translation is CASSPLGRYTDTQYF.

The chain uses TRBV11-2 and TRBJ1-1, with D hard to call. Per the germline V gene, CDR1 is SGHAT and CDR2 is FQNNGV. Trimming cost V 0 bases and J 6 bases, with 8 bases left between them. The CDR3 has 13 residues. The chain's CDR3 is CASSLDTWPEAFF. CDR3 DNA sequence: TGTGCCAGCAGCTTAGATACTTGGCCTGAAGCTTTCTTT.

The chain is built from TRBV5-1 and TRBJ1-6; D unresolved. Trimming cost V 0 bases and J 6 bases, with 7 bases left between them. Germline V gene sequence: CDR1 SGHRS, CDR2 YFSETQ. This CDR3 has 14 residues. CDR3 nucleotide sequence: TGCGCCAGCAGCTTGGGACTCTTTAATTCACCCCTCCACTTT. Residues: CASSLGLFNSPLHF.

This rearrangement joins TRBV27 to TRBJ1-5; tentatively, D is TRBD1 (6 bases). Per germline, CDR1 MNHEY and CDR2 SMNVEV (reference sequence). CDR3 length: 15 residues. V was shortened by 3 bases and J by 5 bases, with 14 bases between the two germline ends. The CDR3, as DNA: TGTGCCAGCAGTTTGGTCGGAAAGGGGGATCAGCCCCAGCATTTT. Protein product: CASSLVGKGDQPQHF.

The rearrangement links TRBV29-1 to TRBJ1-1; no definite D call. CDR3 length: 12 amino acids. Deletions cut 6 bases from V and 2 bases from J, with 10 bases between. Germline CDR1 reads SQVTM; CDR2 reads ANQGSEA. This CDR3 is CSVPGVNTEAFF. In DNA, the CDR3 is TGCAGCGTGCCGGGCGTTAACACTGAAGCTTTCTTT.

CDR3 nucleotides: TGTGCCAGCAGTTACATGGGTTTCTACACCTTC. This codes for CASSYMGFYTF. The chain couples TRBV6-5 to TRBJ1-2; D gene unclear. Per the germline V gene, CDR1 is MNHEY and CDR2 is SVGAGI. Trimming stripped 2 bases from V and 10 bases from J, with 8 bases between. The CDR3 length is 11 residues.

In DNA form, the CDR3 reads TGCGCCAGCAGCTTGGGGGCCTTACGGATTAATGAGCAGTTCTTC. This codes for CASSLGALRINEQFF. This rearrangement joins TRBV5-1 to TRBJ2-1; the D is unclear. This CDR3 is built from 15 residues. The ends were cut back, 0 bases at V and 7 bases at J, with 14 bases in the middle. CDR1 and CDR2 from the germline V gene are SGHRS and YFSETQ. The full variable domain, rest sourced from reference TRBV5-1 and TRBJ2-1, is KAGVTQTPRYLIKTRGQQVTLSCSPISGHRSVSWYQQTPGQGLQFLFEYFSETQRNKGNFPGRFSGRQFSNSRSEMNVSTLELGDSALYLCASSLGALRINEQFFGPGTRLTVL.

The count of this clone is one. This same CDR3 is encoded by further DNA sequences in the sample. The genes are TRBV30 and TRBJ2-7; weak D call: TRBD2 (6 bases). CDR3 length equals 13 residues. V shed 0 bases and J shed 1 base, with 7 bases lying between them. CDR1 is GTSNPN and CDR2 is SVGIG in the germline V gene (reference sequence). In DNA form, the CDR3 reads TGTGCCTGGAGTGTAGGGACTTCCTACGAGCAGTACTTC. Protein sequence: CAWSVGTSYEQYF.

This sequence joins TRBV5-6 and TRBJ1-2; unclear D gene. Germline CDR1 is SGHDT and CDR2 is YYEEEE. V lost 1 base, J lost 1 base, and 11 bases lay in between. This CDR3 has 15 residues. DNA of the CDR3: TGTGCCAGCAGCTTGAAAATTCGCGTTAACTATGGCTACACCTTC. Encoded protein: CASSLKIRVNYGYTF.

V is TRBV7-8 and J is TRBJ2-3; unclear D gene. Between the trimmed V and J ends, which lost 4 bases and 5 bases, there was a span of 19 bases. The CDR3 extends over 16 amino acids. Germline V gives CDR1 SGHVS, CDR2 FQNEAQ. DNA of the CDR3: TGTGCCAGCAGCTCCCCAGATTGGGGTAGAGGAGATACGCAGTATTTT. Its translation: CASSSPDWGRGDTQYF.